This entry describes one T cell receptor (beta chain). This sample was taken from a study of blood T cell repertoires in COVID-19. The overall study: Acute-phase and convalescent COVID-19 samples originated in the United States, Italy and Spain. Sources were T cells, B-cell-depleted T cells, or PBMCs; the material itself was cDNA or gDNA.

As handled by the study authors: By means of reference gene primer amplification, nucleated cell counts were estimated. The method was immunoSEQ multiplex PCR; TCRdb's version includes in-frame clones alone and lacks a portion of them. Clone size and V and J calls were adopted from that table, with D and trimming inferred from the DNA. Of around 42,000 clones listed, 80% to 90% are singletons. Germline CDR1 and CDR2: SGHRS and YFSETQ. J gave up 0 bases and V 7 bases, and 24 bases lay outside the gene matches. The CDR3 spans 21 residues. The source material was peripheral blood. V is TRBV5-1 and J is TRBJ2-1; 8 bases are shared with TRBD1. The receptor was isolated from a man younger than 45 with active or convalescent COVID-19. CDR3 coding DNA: TGCGCCAGCGGCCCTGGGTATTGGAGGACAGGGACTTTTAGCTCCTACAATGAGCAGTTCTTC. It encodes CASGPGYWRTGTFSSYNEQFF.